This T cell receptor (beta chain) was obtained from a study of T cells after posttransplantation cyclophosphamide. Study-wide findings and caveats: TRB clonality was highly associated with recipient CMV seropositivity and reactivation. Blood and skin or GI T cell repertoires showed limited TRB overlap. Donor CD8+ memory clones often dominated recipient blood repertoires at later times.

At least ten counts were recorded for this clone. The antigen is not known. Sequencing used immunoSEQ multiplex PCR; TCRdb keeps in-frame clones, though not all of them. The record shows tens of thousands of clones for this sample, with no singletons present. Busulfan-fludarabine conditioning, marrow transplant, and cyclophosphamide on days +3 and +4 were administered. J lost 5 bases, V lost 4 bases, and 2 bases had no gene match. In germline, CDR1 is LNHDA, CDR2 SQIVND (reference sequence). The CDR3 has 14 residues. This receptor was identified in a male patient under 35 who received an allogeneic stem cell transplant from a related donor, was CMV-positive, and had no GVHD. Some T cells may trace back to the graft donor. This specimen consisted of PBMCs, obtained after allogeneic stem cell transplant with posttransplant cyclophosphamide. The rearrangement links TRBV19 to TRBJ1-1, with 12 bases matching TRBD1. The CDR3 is CASSRDRGLTEAFF. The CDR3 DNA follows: TGTGCCAGTAGTAGGGACAGGGGGCTGACTGAAGCTTTCTTT.